A selection of T cell receptor beta chains follows, all from one sample in a study of blood T cell repertoires in COVID-19. The data were produced by immunoSEQ multiplex PCR, yet TCRdb's version contains in-frame clones alone and is incomplete. The data hold about 180,000 clones, with approximately 81% observed a single time. The specimen sequenced was PBMCs or T cells enriched from blood (not recorded which). Source of these receptors: a man between 60 and 70 years old who had recovered from COVID-19. The CDR3 runs from the conserved cysteine through the conserved F or W. The order of the fields is CDR3 DNA, CDR3 protein, clone size, V gene, J gene, D gene. The D gene is left open where the match is weak. Rows give clone size only sometimes, using once, few, many, or a class for an expanded clone.

DNA: TGCGCCAGCAGCTTGACAGGGAGGGTTCCGGATTCACCCCTCCACTTT
CDR3: CASSLTGRVPDSPLHF
size: NA
V: TRBV5-1
J: TRBJ1-6
D: NA

DNA: TGTGCCAGCAGCCCCCGACTAGCGGGGACCTACGAGCAGTACTTC
CDR3: CASSPRLAGTYEQYF
size: NA
V: TRBV7-2
J: TRBJ2-7
D: TRBD2

DNA: TGTGCCAGCATCTCAGGAACAGGGTCCCACGAGACCCAGTACTTC
CDR3: CASISGTGSHETQYF
size: NA
V: TRBV11-2
J: TRBJ2-5
D: NA

DNA: TGTGCCAGCAGTGGGGGGCTAGCAGAGACCCAGTACTTC
CDR3: CASSGGLAETQYF
size: NA
V: TRBV2
J: TRBJ2-5
D: NA

DNA: TGTGCCAGCTTTTCTGCCATGGAGGACACCATATATTTT
CDR3: CASFSAMEDTIYF
size: NA
V: TRBV27
J: TRBJ1-3
D: NA

DNA: TGTGCCAGCAGCTTAGTCCCCCCCGGGTATGAAGCTTTCTTT
CDR3: CASSLVPPGYEAFF
size: NA
V: TRBV7-2
J: TRBJ1-1
D: NA

DNA: TGTGCCAGCAGCTTACGGGGGGGAAAGCATCAGCCCCAGCATTTT
CDR3: CASSLRGGKHQPQHF
size: NA
V: TRBV7-2
J: TRBJ1-5
D: NA

DNA: TGTGCCAGCAGCGAGCAGGGAGGTTTATCAGGAAACACCATATATTTT
CDR3: CASSEQGGLSGNTIYF
size: NA
V: TRBV9
J: TRBJ1-3
D: NA

DNA: TGTGCCAGCAGCTCCGGGACTAGCGGACACAATGAGCAGTTCTTC
CDR3: CASSSGTSGHNEQFF
size: NA
V: TRBV7-9
J: TRBJ2-1
D: TRBD2

DNA: TGTGCCATCAGTGGGGACAGGGTCGAGGCCTACGAGCAGTACTTC
CDR3: CAISGDRVEAYEQYF
size: NA
V: TRBV10-3
J: TRBJ2-7
D: TRBD1

DNA: TGTGCCTGGAGTCGCGACAGTGGCTCTGGAAACACCATATATTTT
CDR3: CAWSRDSGSGNTIYF
size: NA
V: TRBV30
J: TRBJ1-3
D: NA

DNA: TGTGCCAGCCGGACTAGCGGGCGGAATGAGCAGTTCTTC
CDR3: CASRTSGRNEQFF
size: NA
V: TRBV28
J: TRBJ2-1
D: TRBD2

DNA: TGTGCCAGCAGTTTATCCTTCGCGGCAGGGCCGTGGGGCTACACCTTC
CDR3: CASSLSFAAGPWGYTF
size: NA
V: TRBV27
J: TRBJ1-2
D: NA

DNA: TGTGCCTGGAGGGAGGGGTCAACTAATGAAAAACTGTTTTTT
CDR3: CAWREGSTNEKLFF
size: NA
V: TRBV30
J: TRBJ1-4
D: NA

DNA: TGTGCCAGCAGTTTAACAGGGGGGGCGAACACCGGGGAGCTGTTTTTT
CDR3: CASSLTGGANTGELFF
size: NA
V: TRBV6-5
J: TRBJ2-2
D: NA

DNA: TGCGCCAGCACCGTAGCGGGAGACGTCTACAATGAGCAGTTCTTC
CDR3: CASTVAGDVYNEQFF
size: NA
V: TRBV5-1
J: TRBJ2-1
D: TRBD2

DNA: TGTGCCAGCAGACAATCAGGGAGGAGGCAGCCCCAGCATTTT
CDR3: CASRQSGRRQPQHF
size: NA
V: TRBV6-5
J: TRBJ1-5
D: NA

DNA: TGCGCCAGCAGCCAAGACGCTTGGACCGGAGGGAATTCACCCCTCCACTTT
CDR3: CASSQDAWTGGNSPLHF
size: NA
V: TRBV4-1
J: TRBJ1-6
D: NA

DNA: TGTGCCACCGGGACAGGGGAGCGTTCACCCCTCCACTTT
CDR3: CATGTGERSPLHF
size: NA
V: TRBV11-2
J: TRBJ1-6
D: TRBD1

DNA: TGTGCCAGCAGCTTAGCGGGGGGGTCTAATGAAAAACTGTTTTTT
CDR3: CASSLAGGSNEKLFF
size: NA
V: TRBV7-2
J: TRBJ1-4
D: NA

DNA: TGTGCCAGCAGCCCGTCCGGGACAGGCACCTACAATGAGCAGTTCTTC
CDR3: CASSPSGTGTYNEQFF
size: NA
V: TRBV11-2
J: TRBJ2-1
D: TRBD1

DNA: TGTGCCAGCAGCTTAGTTCCAGGGGGCGCTGGGGGCTACACCTTC
CDR3: CASSLVPGGAGGYTF
size: NA
V: TRBV11-2
J: TRBJ1-2
D: TRBD1

DNA: TGCGCCAGCAGCCAGGACAGAAATCAGCCCCAGCATTTT
CDR3: CASSQDRNQPQHF
size: NA
V: TRBV4-1
J: TRBJ1-5
D: NA

DNA: TGTGCCAGCAGTTACTCTGGCAGGGGCATGAACACTGAAGCTTTCTTT
CDR3: CASSYSGRGMNTEAFF
size: NA
V: TRBV6-5
J: TRBJ1-1
D: NA

DNA: TGTGCCAGCAGACGGGACTCCGTTGATACGCAGTATTTT
CDR3: CASRRDSVDTQYF
size: NA
V: TRBV6-5
J: TRBJ2-3
D: NA

DNA: TGTGCCAGCAGTCCGCTGACTAGCACAGATACGCAGTATTTT
CDR3: CASSPLTSTDTQYF
size: NA
V: TRBV6-5
J: TRBJ2-3
D: NA

DNA: TGCGCCAGCAGCTTGGTGGGCCAACAAGAGACCCAGTACTTC
CDR3: CASSLVGQQETQYF
size: NA
V: TRBV5-1
J: TRBJ2-5
D: NA

DNA: TGTGCCAGCAGCTTGGACCTAGCGGCCTACGAGCAGTACTTC
CDR3: CASSLDLAAYEQYF
size: NA
V: TRBV7-8
J: TRBJ2-7
D: TRBD2

DNA: TGTGCCAGCAGCTTAAAAGCAGGGACGGGGGGCTCTGGGGCCAACGTCCTGACTTTC
CDR3: CASSLKAGTGGSGANVLTF
size: NA
V: TRBV7-2
J: TRBJ2-6
D: TRBD2

DNA: TGTGCCAGCAGCCCCCGGACAGGGAAGGCCTACGAGCAGTACTTC
CDR3: CASSPRTGKAYEQYF
size: few
V: TRBV11-3
J: TRBJ2-7
D: TRBD1

DNA: TGTGCCTGGAGGAGGAGGGCGACGAACACCGGGGAGCTGTTTTTT
CDR3: CAWRRRATNTGELFF
size: NA
V: TRBV30
J: TRBJ2-2
D: NA

DNA: TGTGCCAGCAGCGTAGTCGTTTTAGCGGAATCCTACGAGCAGTACTTC
CDR3: CASSVVVLAESYEQYF
size: once
V: TRBV9
J: TRBJ2-7
D: NA

DNA: TGTGCCAGCAGCCCAACAGGGGCTAAGAACACCGGGGAGCTGTTTTTT
CDR3: CASSPTGAKNTGELFF
size: NA
V: TRBV9
J: TRBJ2-2
D: TRBD1

DNA: TGTATAGTTTGGGGAGAGACTGGTGGCTACACCTTC
CDR3: CIVWGETGGYTF
size: many
V: TRBV28
J: TRBJ1-2
D: NA

DNA: TGTGCCAGCAGCTCGCGCATTCCGGTACAGGGGGTGGGATCCTACGAGCAGTACTTC
CDR3: CASSSRIPVQGVGSYEQYF
size: NA
V: TRBV7-8
J: TRBJ2-7
D: TRBD1

DNA: TGTGCCAGCAGCCAATTTAGCGACTACGAGCAGTACTTC
CDR3: CASSQFSDYEQYF
size: NA
V: TRBV3-1/TRBV3-2
J: TRBJ2-7
D: NA

DNA: TGTGCCAGCAGCGTAGGGGGGGTAAGCACAGATACGCAGTATTTT
CDR3: CASSVGGVSTDTQYF
size: NA
V: TRBV9
J: TRBJ2-3
D: NA

DNA: TGTGCCATCCAAGTGGGGCCCCCGGGGGAAAATGAGCAGTTCTTC
CDR3: CAIQVGPPGENEQFF
size: NA
V: TRBV10-3
J: TRBJ2-1
D: NA

DNA: TGTGCCAGCAGCAAAACCTTATTACAGGGGCACGGTGGACCCCAGCATTTT
CDR3: CASSKTLLQGHGGPQHF
size: NA
V: TRBV21-1
J: TRBJ1-5
D: NA